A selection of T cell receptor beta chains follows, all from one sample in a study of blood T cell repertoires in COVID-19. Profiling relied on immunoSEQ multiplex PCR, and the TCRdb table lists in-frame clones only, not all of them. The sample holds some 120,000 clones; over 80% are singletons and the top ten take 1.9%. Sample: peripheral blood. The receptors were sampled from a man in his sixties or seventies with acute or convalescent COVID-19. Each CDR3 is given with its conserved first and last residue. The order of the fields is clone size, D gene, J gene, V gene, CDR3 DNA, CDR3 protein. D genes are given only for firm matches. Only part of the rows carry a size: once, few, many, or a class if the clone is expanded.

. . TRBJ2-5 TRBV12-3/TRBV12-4 TGTGCCAGCAGCTTGGACAAAATTACCTCCCAGTACTTC CASSLDKITSQYF
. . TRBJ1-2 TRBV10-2 TGCGCCAGCAGCGACGGACAAAGAGCTAACTATGGCTACACCTTC CASSDGQRANYGYTF
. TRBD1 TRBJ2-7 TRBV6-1 TGTGCCAGCAGTGAAGCGGGAAGGGACAGATCCTACGAGCAGTACTTC CASSEAGRDRSYEQYF
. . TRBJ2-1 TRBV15 TGTGCCACCAGCAGGTTGGCCCAAGAGCAGTTCTTC CATSRLAQEQFF
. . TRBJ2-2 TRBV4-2 TGTGCCAGCAGCCCCCCGGGCACCGGGGAGCTGTTTTTT CASSPPGTGELFF
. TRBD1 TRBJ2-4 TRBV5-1 TGCGCCAGCGCTCCGACAGGGATAAACATTCAGTACTTC CASAPTGINIQYF
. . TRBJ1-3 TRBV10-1 TGCGCCAGCAGTAGTTCGGCTGGAAACACCATATATTTT CASSSSAGNTIYF
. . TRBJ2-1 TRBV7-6 TGTGCCAGCAGCTTAAGACCAGGCGATGCCTACAATGAGCAGTTCTTC CASSLRPGDAYNEQFF
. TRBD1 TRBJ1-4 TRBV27 TGTGCCAGCCAAATCACAGGGGGGAATGAAAAACTGTTTTTT CASQITGGNEKLFF
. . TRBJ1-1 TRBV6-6 TGTGCCAGCAGTTACTCTTTTACAGGAGGGATAGCTGAAGCTTTCTTT CASSYSFTGGIAEAFF
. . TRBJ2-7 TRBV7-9 TGTGCCAGCTTAAAGACGGGGGAGTCCTACGAGCAGTACTTC CASLKTGESYEQYF
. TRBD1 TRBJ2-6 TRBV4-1 TGCGCCAGCAGCCGGGACAGGGGCGCTGGGGCCAACGTCCTGACTTTC CASSRDRGAGANVLTF
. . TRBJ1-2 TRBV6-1 TGTGCCAGCAGTGAAAGCCAGGGGCCCTATGGCTACACCTTC CASSESQGPYGYTF
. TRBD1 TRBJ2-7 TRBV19 TGTGCCAGTAGTATAGCGGGACAGGGGTTGATGCCCTACGAGCAGTACTTC CASSIAGQGLMPYEQYF
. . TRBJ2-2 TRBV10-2 TGCGCCAGCAGCCCTGGACTCAGAAACACCGGGGAGCTGTTTTTT CASSPGLRNTGELFF
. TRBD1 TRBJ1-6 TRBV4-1 TGCGCCAGCAGCACACAAGGACAGGGAGGGAATTCACCCCTCCACTTT CASSTQGQGGNSPLHF
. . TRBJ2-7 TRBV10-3 TGTGCCATCAGTGTGGAGGGGGCCGAGCAGTACTTC CAISVEGAEQYF
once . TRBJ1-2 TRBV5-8 TGTGCCAGCAGCTTAAGCAGCGGGCTTCCCACTAACTATGGCTACACCTTC CASSLSSGLPTNYGYTF
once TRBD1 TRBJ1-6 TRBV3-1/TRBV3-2 TGTGCCAGCAGCCCACAGGGGAAAGGGAATTCACCCCTCCACTTT CASSPQGKGNSPLHF
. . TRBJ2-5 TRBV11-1 TGTGCCAGCAGCTTAACAGCGGGAGAGACCCAGTACTTC CASSLTAGETQYF
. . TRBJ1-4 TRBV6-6 TGTGCCGCCGAGCGGGCGGGTAATGAAAAACTGTTTTTT CAAERAGNEKLFF
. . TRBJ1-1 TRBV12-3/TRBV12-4 TGTGCCAGCAGTTACAGCATGAACACTGAAGCTTTCTTT CASSYSMNTEAFF
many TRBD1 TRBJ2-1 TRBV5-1 TGCGCCAGCAGCTTATTTAGTGGACAGGGGGTTAGGGAGCAGTTCTTC CASSLFSGQGVREQFF
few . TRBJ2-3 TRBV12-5 TGTGCTAGTGGGGCTAGCGGCACAGATACGCAGTATTTT CASGASGTDTQYF
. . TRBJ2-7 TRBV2 TGTGCCAGCAGTGAAGTGGCAGGCCACATTACCTACGAGCAGTACTTC CASSEVAGHITYEQYF
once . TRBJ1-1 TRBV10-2 TGCGCCACCGCGAGCGGGGGCAGGACTGAAGCTTTCTTT CATASGGRTEAFF
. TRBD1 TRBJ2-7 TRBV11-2 TGTGCCACTAGGGACAGGGCCGGCTACGAGCAGTACTTC CATRDRAGYEQYF
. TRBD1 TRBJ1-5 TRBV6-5 TGTGCCAGCAGGACAGGGGGCCATGGTCAGCCCCAGCATTTT CASRTGGHGQPQHF
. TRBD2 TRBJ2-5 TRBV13 TGTGCCAGCAGACGGAAAGCGGGGGGGCCGGAGACCCAGTACTTC CASRRKAGGPETQYF
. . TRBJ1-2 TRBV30 TGTGCCTGGAGTGTAGGCGCCCTTGTCTCCGAGGGATATGGCTACACCTTC CAWSVGALVSEGYGYTF